This section outlines one TCR beta chain sequence together with its context. Its antigen remains unknown. Sequenced by immunoSEQ multiplex PCR; TCRdb stores in-frame clones only, minus some. The sample carries millions of clones, about 95% recorded once. This sample is drawn from a study of shared clonotypes between healthy human individuals. V shed 1 base and J 4 bases; nucleotides not matched to a gene: 2. There are 15 residues in the CDR3. From germline, CDR1 is SGHNT and CDR2 YENEEA. The study, taken as a whole, reports: The four-donor shared clonotypes exceeded non-shared clonotypes in generation probability, with non-shared ones scoring lower. It was expected that sequencing depth would affect clonotype sharing among donors.

Material for sequencing was naive CD4+ T cells sorted from blood. As for subset: CD45RA+ positively selected. The clonotype was recovered from a man between 18 and 29 years old in good health. J is TRBJ2-1 and V is TRBV11-3; 9 bases map to TRBD2. CDR3 sequence: CASSLAAGGYNEQFF. The CDR3, as DNA: TGTGCCAGCAGCTTAGCGGCGGGAGGGTACAATGAGCAGTTCTTC.